This record concerns one TCR beta chain sequence. These data are taken from a study of blood T cell repertoires in COVID-19. The overall study: Specimens from acute and convalescent COVID-19 originated in the United States, Italy and Spain. PBMCs, B-cell-depleted T cells, or T cells were the source of the cDNA or gDNA that made up the material.

The authors' processing: Researchers report that nucleated cell counts were estimated from reference gene primer amplification. Data came from immunoSEQ multiplex PCR; TCRdb stores just in-frame clones and leaves some out. From that table come the V and J calls and clone size; the DNA was used to work out D and trimming. This table has around 95,000 clones, roughly 92% appearing once. Trimming took 0 bases from V and 6 from J; bases not matched to a gene: 11. The CDR3 spans 17 residues. CDR1 and CDR2 from the germline V gene are SGHVS and FQNEAQ. The clonotype comes from a man aged 50 or older with active COVID-19. Sequenced material: peripheral blood. The chain joins TRBV7-8 to TRBJ2-1; the match to TRBD2 covers 7 bases. This CDR3 is CASSLASGLAASNEQFF. For the CDR3, the DNA is TGTGCCAGCAGCTTAGCATCAGGTCTAGCGGCGTCCAATGAGCAGTTCTTC. The whole variable domain, remainder taken from reference TRBV7-8 and TRBJ2-1, is GAGVSQSPRYKVAKRGQDVALRCDPISGHVSLFWYQQALGQGPEFLTYFQNEAQLDKSGLPSDRFFAERPEGSVSTLKIQRTQQEDSAVYLCASSLASGLAASNEQFFGPGTRLTVL.